This T cell receptor (beta chain) was documented in a study of beta chain features in type 1 diabetes. Whole-study results and caveats: TCRB CDR3s were moderately but significantly shorter in Type 1 diabetes patients in all four CD4+ subsets.

The sequenced template was cDNA made from the entire isolated RNA. TCRdb keeps only in-frame clones here, not all; method: immunoSEQ multiplex PCR. The sample lists fewer than 400,000 clones; approximately 9.7% were seen once. This CDR3 has 15 amino acids. CDR1 and CDR2 from the germline V gene are SGDLS and YYNGEE. With 0 bases removed from V and 1 base from J, the gap between germline ends came to 10 bases. About this clone: No antigen is known for it.

The receptor was isolated from a young man with type 1 diabetes. The V and J genes are TRBV9 and TRBJ1-1; unclear D gene. The specimen was central memory CD4+ T cells from blood. The CDR3 DNA follows: TGTGCCAGCAGCGTAGAGGGCAGGTCGAACACTGAAGCTTTCTTT. It translates to CASSVEGRSNTEAFF.